Listed below are T cell receptor beta chains from one sample, sequenced in a study of blood T cell repertoires in COVID-19. Measured with immunoSEQ multiplex PCR; TCRdb has only the in-frame clones, and not every one. Counted here are tens of thousands of clones, roughly 87% occurring once; the ten biggest clones make up roughly 3.9%. The sequenced material came from peripheral blood. The source of these receptors is a man aged 35 to 55 with COVID-19, enrolled during active disease. The CDR3 runs from the conserved cysteine through the conserved F or W. A D gene is named only where the DNA matches it firmly. Clone size, where shown, is once, few, many, or a class for clones that have expanded.

TRBV11-3	TRBJ2-3	TRBD1	-	CASSSGTGVDTQYF	TGTGCCAGCAGCTCAGGGACAGGCGTAGATACGCAGTATTTT
TRBV5-4	TRBJ2-3	TRBD2	-	CASRPGGRTDTQYF	TGTGCCAGCAGGCCGGGCGGGAGAACAGATACGCAGTATTTT
TRBV12-5	TRBJ2-5	TRBD2	-	CASGLREGRETQYF	TGTGCTAGTGGTTTGAGGGAGGGTAGGGAGACCCAGTACTTC
TRBV27	TRBJ2-7	TRBD2	-	CASSGTSGAYEQYF	TGTGCCAGCAGTGGGACTAGCGGAGCCTACGAGCAGTACTTC
TRBV5-1	TRBJ1-3	TRBD1	-	CASSLEGQGRSGNTIYF	TGCGCCAGCAGCTTGGAAGGACAGGGACGCTCTGGAAACACCATATATTTT
TRBV18	TRBJ1-3	TRBD1	-	CASSRGQDRNTIYF	TGTGCCAGCTCACGGGGACAGGACCGAAACACCATATATTTT
TRBV12-3/TRBV12-4	TRBJ1-2	TRBD1	-	CASSLDRVWGYTF	TGTGCCAGCAGTTTGGACAGGGTGTGGGGCTACACCTTC
TRBV12-3/TRBV12-4	TRBJ1-2	-	-	CASSPGQTYGYTF	TGTGCCAGCAGTCCCGGACAGACCTATGGCTACACCTTC
TRBV19	TRBJ1-4	-	-	CASSIGQGNEKLFF	TGTGCCAGTAGTATCGGTCAGGGGAATGAAAAACTGTTTTTT
TRBV5-1	TRBJ1-2	-	-	CASTGEGGEYGYTF	TGCGCCAGCACAGGGGAAGGGGGAGAATATGGCTACACCTTC
TRBV6-6	TRBJ1-1	-	-	CASSYSKGWAGTEAFF	TGTGCCAGCAGTTACTCGAAGGGTTGGGCGGGCACTGAAGCTTTCTTT
TRBV6-6	TRBJ1-1	-	once	CASSYSTGNTEAFF	TGTGCCAGCAGTTATTCGACAGGCAACACTGAAGCTTTCTTT
TRBV5-1	TRBJ2-1	TRBD1	-	CASSWGTDYNEQFF	TGCGCCAGCAGCTGGGGGACAGATTACAATGAGCAGTTCTTC
TRBV27	TRBJ2-7	TRBD1	-	CASTIRDRPSYEQYF	TGTGCCAGCACCATAAGGGACAGACCATCCTACGAGCAGTACTTC
TRBV6-5	TRBJ1-2	-	-	CASSSRQGIYYGYTF	TGTGCCAGTAGCAGTAGGCAGGGGATTTACTATGGCTACACCTTC
TRBV7-2	TRBJ1-5	-	-	CASNTGGANQPQHF	TGTGCCAGTAACACCGGGGGGGCCAATCAGCCCCAGCATTTT
TRBV7-6	TRBJ2-5	-	-	CASSARDSPRVETQYF	TGTGCCAGCAGCGCCCGGGACTCCCCTCGGGTAGAGACCCAGTACTTC
TRBV5-5	TRBJ2-7	-	-	CASSQFSGRVEQYF	TGTGCCAGCAGCCAGTTTTCGGGCAGGGTCGAGCAGTACTTC
TRBV29-1	TRBJ2-7	TRBD2	-	CSVERESYEQYF	TGCAGCGTTGAGCGGGAGAGCTACGAGCAGTACTTC
TRBV13	TRBJ2-7	-	-	CASSLGAPYEQYF	TGTGCCAGCAGCTTAGGAGCCCCCTACGAGCAGTACTTC
TRBV19	TRBJ2-2	-	-	CASTQGPQETGELFF	TGTGCCAGTACCCAGGGGCCCCAGGAAACCGGGGAGCTGTTTTTT
TRBV5-4	TRBJ2-3	TRBD1	once	CASSEDRGRVDTQYF	TGTGCCAGCAGCGAGGACAGGGGCCGCGTGGATACGCAGTATTTT
TRBV2	TRBJ2-5	-	-	CASSPGETQYF	TGTGCCAGCAGCCCCGGGGAGACCCAGTACTTC
TRBV27	TRBJ2-7	-	-	CASSLDSSLSEQYF	TGTGCCAGCAGTCTCGACAGTTCCCTTTCCGAGCAGTACTTC
TRBV18	TRBJ1-1	TRBD1	-	CASCPGGRDTEAFF	TGTGCCAGCTGCCCAGGGGGCCGGGACACTGAAGCTTTCTTT
TRBV12-3/TRBV12-4	TRBJ2-3	-	-	CASSFYSDTQYF	TGTGCCAGCAGTTTTTATTCAGATACGCAGTATTTT
TRBV7-8	TRBJ2-2	-	-	CASSLGLNTGELFF	TGTGCCAGCAGCTTAGGACTAAACACCGGGGAGCTGTTTTTT
TRBV19	TRBJ2-3	-	-	CASSVQGLGPTDTQYF	TGTGCCAGTAGTGTCCAGGGTTTGGGCCCCACAGATACGCAGTATTTT
TRBV10-3	TRBJ2-7	-	-	CAISESDSRALPYEQYF	TGTGCCATCAGTGAGTCTGACAGCCGAGCACTACCCTACGAGCAGTACTTC
TRBV27	TRBJ2-7	-	-	CASSLSGTVYEQYF	TGTGCCAGCAGTTTGTCCGGGACTGTCTACGAGCAGTACTTC
TRBV9	TRBJ2-3	TRBD1	-	CASSPTQGAVTDTQYF	TGTGCCAGCAGCCCAACACAGGGGGCAGTTACAGATACGCAGTATTTT
TRBV2	TRBJ2-3	TRBD2	-	CASRGGPSTDTQYF	TGTGCCAGCAGGGGAGGGCCTAGCACAGATACGCAGTATTTT
TRBV11-3	TRBJ2-7	-	-	CASSLDLETIPQYF	TGTGCCAGCAGCTTAGATCTTGAGACAATACCCCAGTACTTC
TRBV10-1	TRBJ2-1	TRBD1	-	CASSTGKGSYNEQFF	TGCGCCAGCTCGACAGGGAAGGGATCCTACAATGAGCAGTTCTTC
TRBV7-9	TRBJ2-2	-	few	CASSFGQTFNTGELFF	TGTGCCAGCAGCTTTGGACAAACCTTTAACACCGGGGAGCTGTTTTTT
TRBV2	TRBJ2-1	TRBD1	-	CASSEWGLQGAGNEQFF	TGTGCCAGCAGTGAGTGGGGGTTACAGGGGGCCGGGAATGAGCAGTTCTTC
TRBV5-4	TRBJ2-3	TRBD2	once	CASSQGLAGGGTQYF	TGTGCCAGCAGCCAGGGACTAGCGGGAGGGGGTACGCAGTATTTT
TRBV12-3/TRBV12-4	TRBJ2-2	TRBD1	-	CASSFGTGGLFF	TGTGCCAGCAGTTTCGGGACAGGGGGACTGTTTTTT
TRBV30	TRBJ2-6	TRBD1	-	CAWSFRGGPNVLTF	TGTGCCTGGAGTTTCAGAGGGGGCCCGAACGTCCTGACTTTC
TRBV5-1	TRBJ2-7	TRBD2	few	CASSLGGLAGAYEQYF	TGCGCCAGCAGCTTGGGGGGACTAGCGGGCGCCTACGAGCAGTACTTC
TRBV19	TRBJ1-1	-	-	CASSQFGGGNTEAFF	TGTGCCAGTAGCCAATTCGGTGGCGGGAACACTGAAGCTTTCTTT
TRBV11-3	TRBJ1-2	TRBD1	once	CASSWGQGFGYTF	TGTGCCAGCAGCTGGGGACAGGGGTTTGGCTACACCTTC
TRBV29-1	TRBJ2-3	TRBD2	-	CSVVKGSSGPSDTQYF	TGCAGCGTTGTTAAGGGGTCTAGCGGGCCATCAGATACGCAGTATTTT
TRBV24-1	TRBJ1-5	-	-	CATSEPGSNQPQHF	TGTGCCACCAGTGAACCTGGCAGCAATCAGCCCCAGCATTTT
TRBV12-5	TRBJ2-5	TRBD2	-	CASSHGGEGQETQYF	TGTGCTAGTTCCCATGGGGGGGAGGGCCAAGAGACCCAGTACTTC
TRBV9	TRBJ1-5	TRBD1	-	CASSKGQGLGQPQHF	TGTGCCAGCAGCAAGGGACAGGGATTAGGTCAGCCCCAGCATTTT
TRBV27	TRBJ2-1	-	-	CASRITGQINNEQFF	TGTGCCAGCAGGATCACAGGTCAGATAAACAATGAGCAGTTCTTC
TRBV13	TRBJ2-7	-	-	CASSLLVTSYEQYF	TGTGCCAGCAGCTTACTAGTTACCTCCTACGAGCAGTACTTC
TRBV19	TRBJ1-5	-	once	CASRATGQSSQPQHF	TGTGCCAGTAGGGCGACAGGTCAATCCTCGCAGCCCCAGCATTTT
TRBV2	TRBJ2-1	-	-	CASFPSEQFF	TGTGCCAGCTTTCCCTCTGAGCAGTTCTTC
TRBV7-9	TRBJ2-3	-	-	CASSLVGRQLTDTQYF	TGTGCCAGCAGCTTAGTTGGCAGGCAACTTACAGATACGCAGTATTTT
TRBV7-9	TRBJ1-2	TRBD1	-	CASSPRLGTGEANYGYTF	TGTGCCAGCAGCCCCCGCCTCGGGACAGGGGAGGCTAACTATGGCTACACCTTC
TRBV3-1/TRBV3-2	TRBJ2-2	TRBD1	-	CASSRLDRVTGELFF	TGTGCCAGCAGCCGATTGGACAGGGTCACCGGGGAGCTGTTTTTT
TRBV25-1	TRBJ2-3	TRBD1	-	CASNDRGRDTQYF	TGTGCCAGCAACGACAGGGGGCGAGATACGCAGTATTTT